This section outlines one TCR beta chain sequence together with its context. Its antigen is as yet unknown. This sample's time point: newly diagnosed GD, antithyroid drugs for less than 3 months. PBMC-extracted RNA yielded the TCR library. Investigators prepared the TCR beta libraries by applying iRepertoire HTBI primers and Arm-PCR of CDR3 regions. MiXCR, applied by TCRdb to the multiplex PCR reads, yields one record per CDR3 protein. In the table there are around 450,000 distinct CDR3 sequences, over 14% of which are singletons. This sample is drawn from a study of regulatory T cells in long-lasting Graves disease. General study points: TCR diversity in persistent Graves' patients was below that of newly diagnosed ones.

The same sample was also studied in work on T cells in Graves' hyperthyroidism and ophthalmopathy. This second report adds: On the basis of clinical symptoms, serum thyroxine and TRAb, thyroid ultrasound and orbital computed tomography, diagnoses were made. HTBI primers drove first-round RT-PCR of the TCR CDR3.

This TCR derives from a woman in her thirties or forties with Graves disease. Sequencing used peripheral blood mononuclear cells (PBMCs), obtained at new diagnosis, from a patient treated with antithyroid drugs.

The CDR3, as DNA: TGCGCCAGCGAGAGGGGACCCAGTTCGGGGCAAGAGACCCAGTACTTC. Protein: CASERGPSSGQETQYF. This chain joins TRBV5-1 and TRBJ2-5; D assignment may be TRBD1 or TRBD2 (5 bases each). Germline lookup yields CDR1 SGHRS and CDR2 YFSETQ. V shed 7 bases and J shed 2 bases, with 21 bases lying between them. This CDR3 spans 16 amino acids.